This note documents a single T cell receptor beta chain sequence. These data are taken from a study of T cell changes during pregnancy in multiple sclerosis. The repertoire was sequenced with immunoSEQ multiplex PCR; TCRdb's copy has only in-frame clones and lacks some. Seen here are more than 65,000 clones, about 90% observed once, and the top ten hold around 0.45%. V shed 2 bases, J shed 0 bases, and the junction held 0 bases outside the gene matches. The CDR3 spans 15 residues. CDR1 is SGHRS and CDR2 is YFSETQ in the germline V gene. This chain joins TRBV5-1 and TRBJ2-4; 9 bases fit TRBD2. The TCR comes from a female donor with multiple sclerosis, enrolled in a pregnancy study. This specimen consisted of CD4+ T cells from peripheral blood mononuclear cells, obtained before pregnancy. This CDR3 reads CASSLAGGAKNIQYF. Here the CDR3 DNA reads TGCGCCAGCAGCTTAGCGGGGGGAGCCAAAAACATTCAGTACTTC.